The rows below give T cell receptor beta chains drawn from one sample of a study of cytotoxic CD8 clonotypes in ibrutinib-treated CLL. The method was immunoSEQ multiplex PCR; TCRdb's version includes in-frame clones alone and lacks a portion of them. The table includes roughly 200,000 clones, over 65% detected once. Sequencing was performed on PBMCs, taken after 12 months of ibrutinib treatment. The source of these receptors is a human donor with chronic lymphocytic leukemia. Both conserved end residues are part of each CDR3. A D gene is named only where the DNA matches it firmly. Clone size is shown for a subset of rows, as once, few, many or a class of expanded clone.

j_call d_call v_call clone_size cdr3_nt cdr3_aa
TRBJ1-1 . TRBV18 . TGTGCCAGCTCACCACCGGGCACCGGGGGGGCAAAGCGAGCTTTCTTT CASSPPGTGGAKRAFF
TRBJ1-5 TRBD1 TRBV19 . TGTGCCAGTAGTTACGGGACAGACAATCAGCCCCAGCATTTT CASSYGTDNQPQHF
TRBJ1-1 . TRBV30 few TGTGCCTGGACGGAGGTGTCGGCTTTCTTT CAWTEVSAFF
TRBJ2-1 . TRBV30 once TGTGCCTGGAGTTCGGGTAGCAGCCGCTCCTACAATGAGCAGTTCTTC CAWSSGSSRSYNEQFF
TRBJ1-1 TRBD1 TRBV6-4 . TGTGCCAGCAGTGACTCTGGACAGGGGGGCTTCGGGAACACTGAAGCTTTCTTT CASSDSGQGGFGNTEAFF
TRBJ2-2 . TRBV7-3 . TGTGCCAGCAGCTTGTCCAGGAACACCGGGGAGCTGTTTTTT CASSLSRNTGELFF
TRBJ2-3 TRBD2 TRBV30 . TGTGCCTGGAAACAGCGGGGGTACACAGATACGCAGTATTTT CAWKQRGYTDTQYF
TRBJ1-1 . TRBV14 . TGTGCCAGCAGCCAAGGGAGGAACACTGAAGCTTTCTTT CASSQGRNTEAFF
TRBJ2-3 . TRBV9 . TGTGCCAGCAGCCCCCCGCCTACCAGCACAGATACGCAGTATTTT CASSPPPTSTDTQYF
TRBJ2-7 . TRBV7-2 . TGTGCCAGCAGCTTAGAAATCTACACGCACGAGCAGTACTTC CASSLEIYTHEQYF
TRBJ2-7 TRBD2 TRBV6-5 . TGTGCCAGCAGTTACGTCGCGGGAGTTATGTACGAGCAGTACTTC CASSYVAGVMYEQYF
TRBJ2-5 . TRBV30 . TGTGCCTGGAGTGTAAGGCTGCAGGGCCTCGGGGACTTC CAWSVRLQGLGDF
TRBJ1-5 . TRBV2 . TGTGCCAGCAAACCCGACAGAGCGAGCAATCAGCCCCAGCATTTT CASKPDRASNQPQHF
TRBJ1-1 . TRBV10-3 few TGTGCCATCAGTGGAGGCAGGCAGAACACTGAAGCTTTCTTT CAISGGRQNTEAFF
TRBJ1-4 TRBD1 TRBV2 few TGTGCCAGCAGTGAACCTCCGACAGGGGGAAATGAAAAACTGTTTTTT CASSEPPTGGNEKLFF
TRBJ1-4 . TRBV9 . TGTGCCAGCAGCCGAAGGACGGACACAACTAATGAAAAACTGTTTTTT CASSRRTDTTNEKLFF
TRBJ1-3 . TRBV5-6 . TGTGCCAGCAGCTTGAGGACAGCCTTTCTCTCTGGAAACACCATATATTTT CASSLRTAFLSGNTIYF
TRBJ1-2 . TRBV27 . TGTGCCAGCAGTCCTAGGGCGCCAGGATCTAACTATGGCTACACCTTC CASSPRAPGSNYGYTF
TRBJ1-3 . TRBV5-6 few TGTGCCAGCAGCGACGGGCCGATCTCTGGAAACACCATATATTTT CASSDGPISGNTIYF
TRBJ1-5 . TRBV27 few TGTGCCAGCAGTCCCCAGACAGTCAATCAGCCCCAGCATTTT CASSPQTVNQPQHF
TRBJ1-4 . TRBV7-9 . TGTGCCAGCAGCGGAAAGGGTGGCGAAAAACTGTTTTTT CASSGKGGEKLFF
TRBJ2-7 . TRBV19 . TGTGCCAGTAGTATTGGTCTACTGTCCTACGAGCAGTACTTC CASSIGLLSYEQYF
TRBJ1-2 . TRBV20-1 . TGCAGCGCCGTCAGCGGCTATGGCTACACCTTC CSAVSGYGYTF
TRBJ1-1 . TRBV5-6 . TGTGCCAGCAGCTTGTATCAGTGGGTCACTGAAGCTTTCTTT CASSLYQWVTEAFF
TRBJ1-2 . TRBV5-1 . TGCGCCAGCAGCTTGGGGACAGTTTACTCTTTTGGCTACACCTTC CASSLGTVYSFGYTF
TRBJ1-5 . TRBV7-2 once TGTGCCAGCAGCTTAGCTAGACAGGGCAATCAGCCCCAGCATTTT CASSLARQGNQPQHF
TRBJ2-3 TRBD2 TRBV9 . TGTGCCAGCAGCGTAGGGGATAGCGGGAGCACAGATACGCAGTATTTT CASSVGDSGSTDTQYF
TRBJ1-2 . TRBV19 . TGTGCCAGCCGAGACGGTAACTATGGCTACACCTTC CASRDGNYGYTF
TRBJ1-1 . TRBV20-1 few TGCAGTGCCGACCTTCCTTTCTTT CSADLPFF
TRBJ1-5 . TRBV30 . TGTGCCTGGAGACGGGGGGCGCCCCAGCATTTT CAWRRGAPQHF
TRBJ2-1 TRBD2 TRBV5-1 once TGCGCCAGCCACTTGGGAGGGAGCTCCTACAATGAGCAGTTCTTC CASHLGGSSYNEQFF
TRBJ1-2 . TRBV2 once TGTGCCAGGCGGATAACATCGGGCTACACCTTC CARRITSGYTF
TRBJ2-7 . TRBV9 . TGTGCCAGCAGCGAAACACAGGGCTCCGAGCAGTACTTC CASSETQGSEQYF
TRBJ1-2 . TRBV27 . TGTGCCAGCAGTTTTTCCGGAGGGGACTATGGCTACACCTTC CASSFSGGDYGYTF
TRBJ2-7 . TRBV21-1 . TGTGCCAGCAGTAGGCCGGGACAGTTTTTTTTCCACGAGCAGTACTTC CASSRPGQFFFHEQYF
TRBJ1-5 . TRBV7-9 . TGTGCCAGCAGTCCGCAGGCAGGGAGCAATCAGCCCCAGCATTTT CASSPQAGSNQPQHF
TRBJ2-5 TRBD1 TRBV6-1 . TGTGCCAGCAGTGAAGGCGGGACAGGGGTTTTAGAGACCCAGTACTTC CASSEGGTGVLETQYF
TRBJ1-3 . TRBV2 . TGTGCCAGCAGTGCAGCTGGAAACACCATATATTTT CASSAAGNTIYF
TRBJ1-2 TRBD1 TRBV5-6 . TGTGCCAGCAGCAGGGACAGACGAAATGGCTACACCTTC CASSRDRRNGYTF
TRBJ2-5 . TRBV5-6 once TGTGCCAGCAGCTTGGGGTGGGGCCAAGAGACCCAGTACTTC CASSLGWGQETQYF
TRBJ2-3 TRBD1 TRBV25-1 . TGTGCCAGCAGTGAGAACAGGGGAGGCACAGATACGCAGTATTTT CASSENRGGTDTQYF
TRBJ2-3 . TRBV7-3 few TGTGCCAGCAGCTTAACGCACGAGCGTACGCAGTATTTT CASSLTHERTQYF